This T cell receptor (beta chain) came from a study of cytomegalovirus exposure and HLA in healthy donors. PCR involved 60 Vbeta and 13 Jbeta primers. Assay: immunoSEQ multiplex PCR; the TCRdb copy retains only in-frame clones and omits some. The sample includes around 120,000 clones, approximately 80% of them seen just once. The V gene lost 2 bases and the J gene lost 3 bases, with 10 bases spanning the gap. Germline V gene lookup returns CDR1 MNHEY and CDR2 SVGAGI. The length of the CDR3 is 14 residues. This chain connects TRBV6-5 to TRBJ2-5, with a weak D call TRBD1 (5 bases). This clonotype originated in a boy aged 2 to 10 in good health and CMV-seronegative. Specimen: PBMCs. This chain's CDR3 is CASSYGRQKETQYF. In DNA, the CDR3 is TGTGCCAGCAGTTACGGAAGACAGAAAGAGACCCAGTACTTC.